The TCR beta chain under discussion was sequenced for a study of blood T cell repertoires in COVID-19 (dated by TCRdb to 2020 to 2021). In terms of the full investigation: The collaborator samples originated in the United States, Italy and Spain and spanned the acute and convalescent phases of COVID-19. The material from the prospective study consisted of cDNA or gDNA derived from T cells, B-cell-depleted T cells, or PBMCs. Subjects who had been exposed to COVID-19, were actively infected with it, or had recovered from it provided the deeply sampled blood TCRbeta repertoires that made up the dataset. A freely available public database, intended as a resource for researchers studying the immune response to SARS-CoV-2, is where the repertoires were released. The samples were drawn from the first 160 participants of the ongoing ImmuneRACE study and from roughly 1,300 subjects provided by 6 global collaborators. Nearly every sample came with metadata listing a de-identified subject ID, COVID-19 status, age in years and sex. Where HLA class I and class II types were available, the types were taken from metadata supplied by the sample provider, not from assay-based typing.

V is cut back by 5 bases and J by 1 base, with 12 bases in the junction unmatched. The CDR3 sequence holds 17 residues, the cysteine and phenylalanine included. This entry keeps only the CDR3 DNA: 51 bases, framed from base 1. CDR1 and CDR2 (SGHTA, FQGTGA) derive from the germline V gene. Each collaborating institution followed its own protocols to collect whole blood in K2EDTA tubes. For TCRbeta analysis, collaborators shipped samples in one of three forms: frozen whole blood, isolated PBMCs, or DNA extracted from either of those sample types. Points the paper makes about the study in general: How much clinical and demographic metadata was included differed by source and by participant, and the metadata was provided uncurated.

The immunoSEQ Assay, a bias-controlled multiplex PCR, was used to amplify TCRbeta CDR3 regions from genomic DNA. The study's processing was this. The number of nucleated cells in each sample was estimated from the amplification of reference gene primers within the assay. Sequence reads were collapsed and filtered to measure the absolute abundance of every unique TCRbeta CDR3 rearrangement. For each sample, productive Simpson clonality was calculated as the square root of Simpson's diversity index over productive rearrangements. The table was pulled from immuneACCESS by TCRdb, which kept in-frame rearrangements only. Such tables lose some clones; where checked, under half of the loss comes from unresolved V genes, and the rest has no known cause. V and J calls plus clone size are reproduced from that table; the DNA served to infer D and trimming. The sample table contains 270,000 or so clones; only one count was recorded for about four fifths of them. Roughly 2.9% of the sample belongs to the ten largest clones.

Concerning this clone itself: Its cognate antigen has yet to be identified. No base quality information exists; no much larger clone differs at one position.

The TCR comes from a woman aged 55-69 years with active or convalescent COVID-19. Sequenced material: peripheral blood. The chain is assembled from TRBV7-3 and TRBJ1-1; 8 junctional bases match TRBD1. This receptor carries the CDR3 CASSSGQGEGSNTEAFF. The DNA reads TGTGCCAGCAGCAGCGGACAGGGAGAGGGGTCGAACACTGAAGCTTTCTTT.